This T cell receptor (beta chain) was sequenced during a study of a mutant IDH1 vaccine in newly diagnosed glioma. Profiling relied on immunoSEQ multiplex PCR, and the TCRdb table lists in-frame clones only, not all of them. Here the sample spans about 66,000 clones, about 81% being singletons. This clone was counted between two and nine times. Its antigen is still unknown. As for time point: week 11, during vaccination. One vaccine dose held 300 ug of mutant IDH1 20-mer peptide and came with topical imiquimod. Trimming removed 0 bases from V and 3 bases from J, with 6 bases in between. This CDR3 contains 13 residues. The germline V gene encodes CDR1 SGHDT and CDR2 YYEEEE.

This rearrangement joins TRBV5-6 to TRBJ1-1; D is unresolved. Material: PBMCs, obtained from a glioma patient whose treatment included an IDH1 peptide vaccine. The sequence was obtained from a woman in her forties or fifties with glioma. CDR3 sequence (DNA): TGTGCCAGCAGCTTGGCCGCTCACACTGAAGCTTTCTTT. The encoded protein is CASSLAAHTEAFF.